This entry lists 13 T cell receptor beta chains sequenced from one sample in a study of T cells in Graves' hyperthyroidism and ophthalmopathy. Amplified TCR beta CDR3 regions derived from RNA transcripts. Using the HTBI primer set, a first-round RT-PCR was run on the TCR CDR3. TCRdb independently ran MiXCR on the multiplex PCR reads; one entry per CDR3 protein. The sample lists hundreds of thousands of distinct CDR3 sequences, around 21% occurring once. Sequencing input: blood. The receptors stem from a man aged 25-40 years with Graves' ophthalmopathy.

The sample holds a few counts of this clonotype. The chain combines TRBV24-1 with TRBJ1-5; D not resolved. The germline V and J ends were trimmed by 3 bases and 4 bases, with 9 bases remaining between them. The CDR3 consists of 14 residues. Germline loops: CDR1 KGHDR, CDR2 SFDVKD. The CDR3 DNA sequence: TGTGCCACCAGTGATAGAAACAGAAATCAGCCCCAGCATTTT. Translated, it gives CATSDRNRNQPQHF.

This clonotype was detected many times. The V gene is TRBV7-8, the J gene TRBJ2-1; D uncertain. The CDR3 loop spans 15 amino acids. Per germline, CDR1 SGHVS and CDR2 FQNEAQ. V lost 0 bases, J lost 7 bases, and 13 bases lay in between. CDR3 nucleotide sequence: TGTGCCAGCAGCTTAGCCTGGTCGAGTGGAAATGAGCAGTTCTTC. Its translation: CASSLAWSSGNEQFF.

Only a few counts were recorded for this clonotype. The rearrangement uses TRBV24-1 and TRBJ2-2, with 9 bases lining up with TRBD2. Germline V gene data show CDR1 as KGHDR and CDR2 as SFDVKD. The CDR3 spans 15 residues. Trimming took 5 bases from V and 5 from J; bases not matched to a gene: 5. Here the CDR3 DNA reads TGTGCCACCAGTGGTAGCGGGAGAGGGACCGGGGAGCTGTTTTTT. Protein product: CATSGSGRGTGELFF.

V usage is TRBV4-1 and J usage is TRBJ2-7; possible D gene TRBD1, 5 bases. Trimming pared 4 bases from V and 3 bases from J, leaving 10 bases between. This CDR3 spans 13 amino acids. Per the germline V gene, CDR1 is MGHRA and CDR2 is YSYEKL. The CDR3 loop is CASSRPQGYEQYF. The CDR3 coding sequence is TGCGCCAGCAGCCGCCCGCAGGGCTACGAGCAGTACTTC.

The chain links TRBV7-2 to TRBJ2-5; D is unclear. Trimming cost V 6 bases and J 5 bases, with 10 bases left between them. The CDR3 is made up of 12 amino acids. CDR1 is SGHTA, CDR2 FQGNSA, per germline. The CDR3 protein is CASRLLSETQYF. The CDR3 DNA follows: TGTGCCAGCAGGTTACTATCTGAGACCCAGTACTTC.

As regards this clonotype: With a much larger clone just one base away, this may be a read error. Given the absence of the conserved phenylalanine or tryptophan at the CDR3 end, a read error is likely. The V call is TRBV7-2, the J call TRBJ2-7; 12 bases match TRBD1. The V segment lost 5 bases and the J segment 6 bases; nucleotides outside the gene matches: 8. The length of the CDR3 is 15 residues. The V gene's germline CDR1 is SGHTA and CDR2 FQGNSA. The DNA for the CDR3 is TGTGCCAGCAGCCCTGGGACAGGGGGCATCGGCGAGCAGTACCTC. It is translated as CASSPGTGGIGEQYL.

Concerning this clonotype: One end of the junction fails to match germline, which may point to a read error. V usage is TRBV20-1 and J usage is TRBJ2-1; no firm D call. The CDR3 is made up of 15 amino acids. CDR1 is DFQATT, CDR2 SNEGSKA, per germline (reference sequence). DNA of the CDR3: TGCAGTGCTAGAGATTACGGGCGCGGATACAAAGAGCAGTTCTTC. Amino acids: CSARDYGRGYKEQFF.

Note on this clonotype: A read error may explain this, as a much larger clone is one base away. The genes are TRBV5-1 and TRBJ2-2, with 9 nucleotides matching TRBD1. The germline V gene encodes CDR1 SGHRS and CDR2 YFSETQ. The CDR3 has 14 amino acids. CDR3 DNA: TGCGCCAGCAGCTCGACAGGGGGTACCGGGGGGCTGTTTTTT. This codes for CASSSTGGTGGLFF.

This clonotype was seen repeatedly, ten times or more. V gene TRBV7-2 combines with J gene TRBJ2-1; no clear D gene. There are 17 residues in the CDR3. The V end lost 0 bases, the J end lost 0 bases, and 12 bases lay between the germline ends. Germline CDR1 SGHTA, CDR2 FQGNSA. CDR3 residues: CASSLAWGESSYNEQFF. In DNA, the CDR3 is TGTGCCAGCAGCTTAGCGTGGGGTGAGAGCTCCTACAATGAGCAGTTCTTC.

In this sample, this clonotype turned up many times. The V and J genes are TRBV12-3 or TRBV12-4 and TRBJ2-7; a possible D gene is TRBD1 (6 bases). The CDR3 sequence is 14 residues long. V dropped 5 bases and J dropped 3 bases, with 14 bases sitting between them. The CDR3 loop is CASSAIQGVYEQYF. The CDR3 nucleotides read TGTGCCAGCAGTGCGATACAGGGAGTCTACGAGCAGTACTTC.

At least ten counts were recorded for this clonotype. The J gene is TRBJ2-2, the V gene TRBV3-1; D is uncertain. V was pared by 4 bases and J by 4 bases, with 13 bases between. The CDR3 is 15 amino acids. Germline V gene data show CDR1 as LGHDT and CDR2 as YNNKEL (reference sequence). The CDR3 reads CASSPTGQFTGELFF. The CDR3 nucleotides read TGTGCCAGCAGCCCCACTGGGCAATTCACCGGGGAGCTGTTTTTT.

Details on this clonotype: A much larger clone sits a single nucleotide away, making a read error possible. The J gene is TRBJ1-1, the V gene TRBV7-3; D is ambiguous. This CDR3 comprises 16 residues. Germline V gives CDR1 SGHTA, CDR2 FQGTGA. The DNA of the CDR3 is TGTGGCAGCAGTCCCCGGCGCGGACGGACGAACACTGAAGCTTTCTTT. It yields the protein CGSSPRRGRTNTEAFF.

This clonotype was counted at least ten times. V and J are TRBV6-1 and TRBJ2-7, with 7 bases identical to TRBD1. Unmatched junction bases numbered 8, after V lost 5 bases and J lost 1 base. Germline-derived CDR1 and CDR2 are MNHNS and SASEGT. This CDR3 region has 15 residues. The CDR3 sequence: CASSPDRAVSYEQYF. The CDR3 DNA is TGTGCCAGCAGTCCCGACAGGGCCGTATCCTACGAGCAGTACTTC.